The 6 T cell receptor beta chains given below trace back to one sample, sequenced in a study of cytomegalovirus exposure and HLA in healthy donors. 13 Jbeta primers and 60 Vbeta primers were used for the PCR. TCRdb keeps only in-frame clones here, not all; method: immunoSEQ multiplex PCR. Found here are more than 95,000 clones, roughly 15% of them singletons; the top ten hold 0.8% to 0.95%. The sequenced sample was PBMCs. All receptors derive from a female donor in good health and CMV-seronegative.

A note on this clone: Other DNA sequences within the sample encode an identical CDR3. The chain uses TRBV5-6 and TRBJ1-6; D unresolved. Trimming took off 1 base at V and 8 bases at J, with 19 bases between the two ends. Germline CDR1 and CDR2: SGHDT and YYEEEE. The CDR3 is 17 residues long. CDR3: CASSLPYELEQDSPLHF. CDR3 in DNA: TGTGCCAGCAGCTTGCCGTACGAATTAGAGCAAGATTCACCCCTCCACTTT.

The chain combines TRBV30 with TRBJ1-2; D uncertain. This CDR3 spans 11 amino acids. Germline-derived CDR1 and CDR2 are GTSNPN and SVGIG (reference sequence). Trimming removed 0 bases from V and 10 bases from J, with 9 bases in between. The CDR3 loop is CAWSVLYIYTF. CDR3 bases: TGTGCCTGGAGTGTTCTGTATATCTACACCTTC.

The chain couples TRBV25-1 to TRBJ2-3; 9 nucleotides align to TRBD1. This CDR3 is built from 16 residues. Unmatched junction bases numbered 9, after V lost 3 bases and J lost 5 bases. CDR1 is MGHDK, CDR2 SYGVNS, per germline. CDR3 nucleotide sequence: TGTGCCAGCAGTGAGTACCACAGGGGGCGCTTAGATACGCAGTATTTT. It codes for CASSEYHRGRLDTQYF.

The sample holds a few counts of this clone. J is TRBJ1-5 and V is TRBV7-9; D is undetermined. The ends were cut back, 2 bases at V and 5 bases at J, with 7 bases in the middle. The germline CDR1 and CDR2 sequences are SEHNR and FQNEAQ (reference sequence). CDR3 length equals 13 residues. CDR3 sequence (DNA): TGTGCCAGCAGCTTAATGGGAGATCAGCCCCAGCATTTT. Its translation: CASSLMGDQPQHF.

This clone was counted between two and nine times. The J gene is TRBJ1-4, the V gene TRBV25-1; a weak D match, TRBD1 (6 bases). Trimming took off 4 bases at V and 8 bases at J, with 17 bases between the two ends. The germline CDR1 and CDR2 sequences are MGHDK and SYGVNS. The CDR3 consists of 15 residues. The CDR3 loop reads CASSGQDLGGEKLFF. CDR3 coding DNA: TGTGCCAGCAGTGGACAGGACCTCGGAGGAGAAAAACTGTTTTTT. The full variable domain, with the rest looked up from reference TRBV25-1 and TRBJ1-4, is EADIYQTPRYLVIGTGKKITLECSQTMGHDKMYWYQQDPGMELHLIHYSYGVNSTEKGDLSSESTVSRIRTEHFPLTLESARPSHTSQYLCASSGQDLGGEKLFFGSGTQLSVL.

The sample holds a few counts of this clone. One junction end does not reproduce the germline sequence, and a read error may be involved. The chain employs TRBV5-6 and TRBJ1-5, with 7 bases that match TRBD1. Germline CDR1 SGHDT, CDR2 YYEEEE. The CDR3 extends over 14 amino acids. CDR3 nucleotide sequence: TGTGCCAGCAGCTTTCGACAGGGTGATCAACCCCAGCATTTT. It codes for CASSFRQGDQPQHF.